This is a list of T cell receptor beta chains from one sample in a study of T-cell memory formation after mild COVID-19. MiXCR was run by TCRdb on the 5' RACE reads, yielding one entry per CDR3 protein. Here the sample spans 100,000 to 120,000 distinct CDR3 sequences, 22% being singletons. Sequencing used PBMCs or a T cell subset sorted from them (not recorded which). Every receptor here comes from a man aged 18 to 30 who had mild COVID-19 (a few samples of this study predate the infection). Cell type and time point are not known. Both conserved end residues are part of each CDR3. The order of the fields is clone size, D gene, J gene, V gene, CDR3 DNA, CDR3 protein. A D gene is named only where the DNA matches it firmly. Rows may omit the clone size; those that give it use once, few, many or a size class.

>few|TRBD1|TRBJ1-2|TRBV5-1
TGCGCCAGCAGCTGGCCGGGACAGGGACACTACACCTTC
CASSWPGQGHYTF
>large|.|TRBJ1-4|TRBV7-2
TGTGCCAGCAGCCCCGGCGGAGGGCGTGCAACTAATGAAAAACTGTTTTTT
CASSPGGGRATNEKLFF
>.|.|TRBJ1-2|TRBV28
TGTGCCAGCAGTTTATCCGGGGAGGGCTACACCTTC
CASSLSGEGYTF
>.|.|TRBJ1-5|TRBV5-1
TGCGCCAGCAGCCTGACGGTCGAGGGTCAGCCCCAGCATTTT
CASSLTVEGQPQHF
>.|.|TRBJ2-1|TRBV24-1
TGTGCCACCAGTGATCGACTTGAGGATGAGCAGTTCTTC
CATSDRLEDEQFF
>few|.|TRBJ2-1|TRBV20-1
TGCAGTGCTAGAGTCCGGTACTCCTACAATGAGCAGTTCTTC
CSARVRYSYNEQFF
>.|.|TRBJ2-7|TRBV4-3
TGCGCCAGCAGCCAAGAAGGTAGGGACGGCTACTCCTACGAGCAGTACTTC
CASSQEGRDGYSYEQYF
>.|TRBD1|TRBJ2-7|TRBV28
TGTGCCAGCACCACAGGGTGGGGGACAGGGAATAACGAGCAGTACTTC
CASTTGWGTGNNEQYF
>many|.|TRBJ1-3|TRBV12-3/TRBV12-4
TGTGCCAGCAGCCCCCCCAACTCTGGAAACACCATATATTTT
CASSPPNSGNTIYF
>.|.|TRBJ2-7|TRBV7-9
TGTGCCAGCAGCTTAGCCCTAAGTTACGAGCAGTACTTC
CASSLALSYEQYF
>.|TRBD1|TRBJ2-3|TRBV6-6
TGTGCCAGCCTCCGGGACAGGGGGACAGATACGCAGTATTTT
CASLRDRGTDTQYF
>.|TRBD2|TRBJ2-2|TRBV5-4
TGTGCCAGCAGCTTGGCTAGCGGGGAGAACACCGGGGAGCTGTTTTTT
CASSLASGENTGELFF
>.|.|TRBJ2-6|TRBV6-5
TGTGCCAGCAGTTACTCGAATTTCGGAGTATCTGGGGCCAACGTCCTGACTTTC
CASSYSNFGVSGANVLTF